The 24 T cell receptor beta chains in this list originate from one sample, sequenced in a study of OX40 agonist ivuxolimab in advanced cancers. Libraries were prepared through the immunoSEQ multiplex PCR assay. Sourced from immuneACCESS, this table was stored by TCRdb with only in-frame sequences that have V and J called. A share of the clones is absent; for the studies checked, an unresolved V gene accounts for under half, and the remainder has no known explanation. For this sample the table gives around 70,000 clones, of which 85% to 90% were detected only once. The ten largest clonotypes hold roughly 0.89% of the sample. The sequences come from CD4+ or CD8+ T cells sorted from blood, collected in a trial of the OX40 agonist ivuxolimab. The receptors come from an adult with an advanced solid tumor such as melanoma, head and neck, liver or kidney cancer.

A few counts support this clone. The chain has TRBV6-5 and TRBJ1-2; the D gene is possibly TRBD1 (5 bases). Germline-derived CDR1 and CDR2 are MNHEY and SVGAGI. The V end lost 7 bases, the J end lost 4 bases, and 13 bases lay between the germline ends. The CDR3 extends over 13 amino acids. Here the CDR3 DNA reads TGTGCCAGCACCCCCGGAGGGGTCTATGGCTACACCTTC. This codes for CASTPGGVYGYTF.

This clone was observed once. The chain carries TRBV4-2 and TRBJ2-4; 8 bases map to TRBD2. This CDR3 comprises 15 residues. V gave up 0 bases and J gave up 9 bases; unmatched junction bases: 7. Germline lookup yields CDR1 LGHNA and CDR2 YNFKEQ. In nucleotides, the CDR3 is TGTGCCAGCAGCCAAGATTATGCGAGCGGGGGCATTCAGTACTTC. Amino acids: CASSQDYASGGIQYF.

The chain links TRBV4-1 to TRBJ2-5; TRBD1 matches 7 bases. This CDR3 region has 18 residues. V was clipped by 3 bases and J by 1 base; unmatched bases: 14. CDR1 and CDR2 (germline): MGHRA, YSYEKL. The CDR3 protein is CASSQASRGRSFQETQYF. The CDR3 nucleotides are TGCGCCAGCAGCCAGGCCAGCAGGGGGAGAAGTTTCCAAGAGACCCAGTACTTC.

By proportion, this clone is medium-sized. The chain has TRBV6-5 and TRBJ1-3; no clear D gene. The germline gives CDR1 MNHEY, CDR2 SVGAGI. This CDR3 spans 16 amino acids. Trimming pared 3 bases from V and 0 bases from J, leaving 12 bases between. CDR3 sequence (DNA): TGTGCCAGCAGTTATTATTCGGGAACCTCTGGAAACACCATATATTTT. The encoded protein is CASSYYSGTSGNTIYF.

The J gene is TRBJ2-7, the V gene TRBV6-5; 10 bases align to TRBD2. From germline, CDR1 is MNHEY and CDR2 SVGAGI. This CDR3 region has 15 residues. With V trimmed by 6 bases and J by 0 bases, 5 bases remained unmatched. The CDR3 sequence is CASSPTSGNSYEQYF. In DNA, the CDR3 is TGTGCCAGCAGCCCCACTAGCGGGAACTCCTACGAGCAGTACTTC.

This chain's CDR3 is CASSTQGAQEDTQYF. CDR3 nucleotides: TGTGCCAGCAGCACACAGGGGGCGCAGGAAGATACGCAGTATTTT. The chain recombines TRBV9 with TRBJ2-3, with TRBD1 matching over 9 bases. Per germline, CDR1 SGDLS and CDR2 YYNGEE. This CDR3 is built from 15 residues. J was trimmed by 5 bases and V by 4 bases; bases with no gene match: 8.

The sample holds a few counts of this clone. The chain employs TRBV5-4 and TRBJ2-7, with 9 bases fitting TRBD1. CDR3 length: 14 amino acids. V trimming: 4 bases; J trimming: 7 bases; junction bases outside the gene matches: 9. Germline values: CDR1 SGHNT, CDR2 YYREEE (reference sequence). The CDR3 loop is CASSPGQGRWEQYF. As DNA, the CDR3 is TGTGCCAGCAGCCCAGGACAGGGGCGTTGGGAGCAGTACTTC.

This clone was seen a few times. The rearrangement uses TRBV28 and TRBJ1-4, with D maybe TRBD1 (5 bases). The germline gives CDR1 MDHEN, CDR2 SYDVKM. V shed 6 bases and J shed 8 bases, with 19 bases lying between them. The CDR3 covers 15 residues. The CDR3 reads CASSPGSGYAEKLFF. CDR3 sequence (DNA): TGTGCCAGCAGCCCAGGGTCCGGGTACGCCGAAAAACTGTTTTTT.

The rearrangement joins TRBV19 to TRBJ1-4, with D perhaps TRBD1 (5 bases). V lost 3 bases, J lost 6 bases, and 23 bases lay in between. This CDR3 spans 18 amino acids. The germline V gene has CDR1 LNHDA and CDR2 SQIVND (reference sequence). The DNA for the CDR3 is TGTGCCAGTAGTATGGACTGGGGCCCCGTCAATACGGATGAAAAACTGTTTTTT. It specifies CASSMDWGPVNTDEKLFF.

This chain joins TRBV5-1 and TRBJ1-1, with no clear D. Germline CDR1 is SGHRS and CDR2 is YFSETQ. The CDR3 sequence is 13 residues long. Trimming removed 0 bases at V and 0 bases at J, with 3 bases between. For the CDR3, the DNA is TGCGCCAGCAGCTTGGTTGTGAACACTGAAGCTTTCTTT. This gives the protein CASSLVVNTEAFF.

The rearrangement uses TRBV6-5 and TRBJ2-3; D remains ambiguous. Germline V gene sequence: CDR1 MNHEY, CDR2 SVGAGI. V was trimmed by 7 bases and J by 0 bases, leaving 5 bases between them. This CDR3 has 12 amino acids. The CDR3 sequence: CASKQSTDTQYF. CDR3 DNA: TGTGCCAGCAAACAGAGCACAGATACGCAGTATTTT.

Worth noting for this clone: At one boundary the junction diverges from the germline segment, which might be a read error. The CDR3 DNA follows: TGTGCCAGCAGGTTAGCAAGGGACAATGAGCAGTTCTTC. This gives the protein CASRLARDNEQFF. V gene TRBV7-2 combines with J gene TRBJ2-1; D remains ambiguous. The CDR3 is 13 residues long. Germline CDR1 reads SGHTA; CDR2 reads FQGNSA.

This clone was seen just once. This sequence joins TRBV7-9 and TRBJ2-5; D is possibly TRBD1 (6 bases). V gave up 5 bases and J gave up 5 bases, with 18 bases separating them. The CDR3 is 15 amino acids. Germline V gives CDR1 SEHNR, CDR2 FQNEAQ (reference sequence). The CDR3 spells CASSRPSGQRETQYF. The CDR3, as DNA: TGTGCCAGCAGCCGCCCCAGTGGACAGCGGGAGACCCAGTACTTC.

The chain has TRBV6-6 and TRBJ1-1, with a tentative D call TRBD1 (5 bases). V was clipped by 0 bases and J by 5 bases, with 13 bases between them. The CDR3 contains 15 residues. In germline, CDR1 is MNHNY, CDR2 SVGAGI (reference sequence). As DNA, the CDR3 is TGTGCCAGCAGTTACTCGGGGCGGGGCTGGACTGAAGCTTTCTTT. Its protein product is CASSYSGRGWTEAFF.

The table lists this clone with a count of one. The chain has TRBV11-3 and TRBJ2-3; 8 nucleotides agree with TRBD1. CDR1 and CDR2 from the germline V gene are SGHNT and YENEEA. CDR3 length equals 16 residues. V gave up 5 bases and J gave up 7 bases; unmatched junction bases: 14. CDR3 loop: CASSRGGTGGKNTQYF. The CDR3 nucleotides are TGTGCCAGCAGCCGAGGGGGTACAGGGGGGAAAAATACGCAGTATTTT.

V gene TRBV5-6 combines with J gene TRBJ1-2; D is unresolved. Germline assignment: CDR1 SGHDT and CDR2 YYEEEE. Trimming took 1 base from V and 3 from J, leaving 7 bases between them. The CDR3 has 13 residues. CDR3: CASSLYGDYGYTF. In nucleotides, the CDR3 is TGTGCCAGCAGCTTGTACGGGGACTATGGCTACACCTTC.

This clone appeared a single time. V and J are TRBV27 and TRBJ2-3, with TRBD2 matching 14 bases. The CDR3 has 18 amino acids. Germline assignment: CDR1 MNHEY and CDR2 SMNVEV (reference sequence). V lost 4 bases and J lost 0; bases outside the gene matches: 6. CDR3 region: CASSSTSGRALSTDTQYF. Here the CDR3 DNA reads TGTGCCAGCAGTTCGACTAGCGGGAGGGCCCTCAGCACAGATACGCAGTATTTT.

The genes are TRBV5-8 and TRBJ2-1, with unresolved D. The CDR3 length is 14 residues. Trimming removed 0 bases from V and 6 bases from J, with 10 bases in between. Germline V CDR1 and CDR2: SGHTS, YDEGEE. In DNA form, the CDR3 reads TGTGCCAGCAGCTTGGTGAGGACCCTCAATGAGCAGTTCTTC. This encodes CASSLVRTLNEQFF. Drawing the rest from reference TRBV5-8 and TRBJ2-1, the complete variable domain is EAGVTQSPTHLIKTRGQQATLRCSPISGHTSVYWYQQALGLGLQFLLWYDEGEERNRGNFPPRFSGRQFPNYSSELNVNALELEDSALYLCASSLVRTLNEQFFGPGTRLTVL.

This clone was observed a handful of times. The rearrangement links TRBV28 to TRBJ1-2; perhaps TRBD1 as D (6 bases). V dropped 6 bases and J dropped 8 bases, with 25 bases sitting between them. Germline V CDR1 and CDR2: MDHEN, SYDVKM. The CDR3 has 16 amino acids. The CDR3 sequence: CASSRSQGDRRGGYTF. CDR3 sequence (DNA): TGTGCCAGCAGCAGGTCCCAAGGAGACAGGCGGGGGGGCTACACCTTC.

This chain uses TRBV18 with TRBJ2-7; D uncertain. V lost 6 bases and J lost 7, with 22 bases in between. Germline-derived CDR1 and CDR2 are KGHSH and LQKENI. This CDR3 has 15 amino acids. CDR3: CASSPRSGNMGEQYF. The CDR3 DNA follows: TGTGCCAGCTCCCCGAGATCAGGTAATATGGGGGAGCAGTACTTC.

The V and J genes are TRBV5-1 and TRBJ2-2; D call uncertain. Germline lookup yields CDR1 SGHRS and CDR2 YFSETQ. The CDR3 contains 14 residues. Trimming removed 0 bases at V and 7 bases at J, with 10 bases between. CDR3 sequence: CASSLEARSGELFF. The CDR3 DNA follows: TGCGCCAGCAGCTTGGAGGCCCGGAGCGGGGAGCTGTTTTTT.

V usage is TRBV7-2 and J usage is TRBJ1-1; D call uncertain. CDR3 length: 11 amino acids. V was shortened by 5 bases and J by 11 bases, with 12 bases between the two germline ends. Germline V CDR1 and CDR2: SGHTA, FQGNSA. The CDR3 is CASSQDRGAFF. The DNA for the CDR3 is TGTGCCAGCAGCCAGGATCGCGGGGCTTTCTTT.

This chain joins TRBV29-1 and TRBJ2-3; D remains unclear. Germline V gene data show CDR1 as SQVTM and CDR2 as ANQGSEA. The CDR3 covers 14 residues. With 5 bases removed from V and 0 bases from J, the gap between germline ends came to 12 bases. The CDR3 nucleotides read TGCAGCGTTAACCGACTTTCTAGCACAGATACGCAGTATTTT. Translating gives CSVNRLSSTDTQYF.

This clone was found once. The chain is built from TRBV7-3 and TRBJ2-3; maybe TRBD1 (5 bases). Looked up from germline, CDR1 is SGHTA and CDR2 is FQGTGA. Trimming pared 3 bases from V and 2 bases from J, leaving 9 bases between. The CDR3 length is 14 residues. The CDR3 reads CASSLGQYTDTQYF. CDR3 sequence (DNA): TGTGCCAGCAGCTTGGGGCAATACACAGATACGCAGTATTTT.